These 10 T cell receptor beta chains originate from one sample sequenced in a study of blood T cell repertoires in COVID-19. Generated by immunoSEQ multiplex PCR, the TCRdb table keeps only in-frame clones and is missing some. Found here are roughly 250,000 clones, approximately 90% of them singletons; the top ten hold 2% to 2.5%. The material sequenced was peripheral blood. The origin of the receptors is a woman aged 40 to 55 who had recovered from COVID-19.

This clone appeared once. The chain carries TRBV28 and TRBJ1-2; unclear D gene. Germline CDR1 MDHEN, CDR2 SYDVKM. The CDR3 loop spans 13 amino acids. The V end was cut by 9 bases, the J end by 1 base, with 12 bases between. The CDR3 loop reads CASCPRVNYGYTF. The CDR3 nucleotides read TGTGCCAGTTGCCCGAGGGTTAACTATGGCTACACCTTC.

This clone has only a few counts. CDR3 nucleotides: TGTGCCAGCAGCTCGGGACAGGGGGTGAATCAGCCCCAGCATTTT. Its protein product is CASSSGQGVNQPQHF. The rearrangement uses TRBV5-6 and TRBJ1-5; 11 bases agree with TRBD1. The V and J ends lost 3 bases and 4 bases, in that order; junction bases with no gene match: 3. CDR1 is SGHDT, CDR2 YYEEEE, per germline. This CDR3 comprises 15 residues.

V usage is TRBV27 and J usage is TRBJ1-6; 9 bases line up with TRBD1. CDR1 and CDR2 from the germline V gene are MNHEY and SMNVEV (reference sequence). The CDR3 runs to 16 residues. After removal of 6 bases from V and 7 bases from J, the junction contained 10 bases not matched to a gene. CDR3 in amino acids: CASRSLRGQGNSPLHF. For the CDR3, the DNA is TGTGCCAGCAGATCTCTTAGGGGACAGGGAAATTCACCCCTCCACTTT.

The chain combines TRBV10-3 with TRBJ1-1, with TRBD1 identical over 7 bases. The CDR3 contains 15 residues. Germline V lookup: CDR1 ENHRY, CDR2 SYGVKD. Losses at the gene ends were 6 bases for V and 1 base for J; bases not matched to a gene: 8. CDR3 protein: CAISTDRAWNTEAFF. The CDR3 region has the DNA TGTGCCATCAGCACCGACAGGGCATGGAACACTGAAGCTTTCTTT.

This clone was seen more than once but under ten times. The chain uses TRBV24-1 and TRBJ2-5; 8 bases are shared with TRBD2. J was trimmed by 0 bases and V by 0 bases; bases with no gene match: 5. This CDR3 comprises 17 residues. Germline assignment: CDR1 KGHDR and CDR2 SFDVKD. CDR3 sequence: CATSDLPGRGYQETQYF. CDR3 DNA: TGTGCCACCAGTGATTTGCCCGGGAGGGGGTACCAAGAGACCCAGTACTTC.

The V and J genes are TRBV19 and TRBJ2-1; TRBD2 matches 11 bases. The V gene's germline CDR1 is LNHDA and CDR2 SQIVND (reference sequence). With V trimmed by 3 bases and J by 2 bases, 3 bases remained unmatched. CDR3 size: 16 residues. CDR3: CASSITSGSPYNEQFF. The CDR3 nucleotides read TGTGCCAGTAGTATTACTAGCGGGAGTCCCTACAATGAGCAGTTCTTC.

The chain recombines TRBV9 with TRBJ1-2; 9 nucleotides agree with TRBD1. Germline loops: CDR1 SGDLS, CDR2 YYNGEE. The CDR3 consists of 15 residues. J gave up 2 bases and V 3 bases, and 5 bases lay outside the gene matches. The CDR3 loop reads CASSEGTGRNYGYTF. Here the CDR3 DNA reads TGTGCCAGCAGCGAGGGGACAGGGAGGAACTATGGCTACACCTTC. The whole variable domain, remainder taken from reference TRBV9 and TRBJ1-2, is DSGVTQTPKHLITATGQRVTLRCSPRSGDLSVYWYQQSLDQGLQFLIQYYNGEERAKGNILERFSAQQFPDLHSELNLSSLELGDSALYFCASSEGTGRNYGYTFGSGTRLTVV.

Points on this clone: The sample carries other DNA sequences with the same CDR3. This chain links TRBV6-5 with TRBJ2-7, with D tentatively TRBD1 (5 bases). With 6 bases removed from V and 1 base from J, the gap between germline ends came to 7 bases. Germline-derived CDR1 and CDR2 are MNHEY and SVGAGI. CDR3 length equals 12 residues. The CDR3 region has the DNA TGTGCCAGCAGAACAGGTTCCTACGAGCAGTACTTC. This codes for CASRTGSYEQYF.

The V gene is TRBV10-3, the J gene TRBJ2-5; D may be TRBD2 (6 bases). The CDR3 has 14 residues. Germline V gene data show CDR1 as ENHRY and CDR2 as SYGVKD. Trimming took 3 bases from V and 5 from J, leaving 13 bases between them. CDR3 coding DNA: TGTGCCATCAGTGAAGGAGGGACCTGGGAGACCCAGTACTTC. Its translation is CAISEGGTWETQYF.

V gene TRBV4-2 combines with J gene TRBJ2-1, with 10 bases that match TRBD2. V lost 6 bases to trimming and J lost 1 base; unmatched junction nucleotides: 6. Per germline, CDR1 LGHNA and CDR2 YNFKEQ. CDR3 length: 16 amino acids. The CDR3 DNA reads TGTGCCAGCAGGACTCTAGCGGGAGATTCCTACAATGAGCAGTTCTTC. This encodes CASRTLAGDSYNEQFF.